One T cell receptor (beta chain) is described in this entry. Its antigen is as yet unknown. The source of the sample is a study of T cells in tuberculosis. Whole-study context: This South African cohort compared adolescents with or without latent tuberculosis against adults with active tuberculosis. Study-level findings and limits: Samples were chosen by availability of cryopreserved specimens. The TCR-beta difference was not significant; alpha differences partly reflected length.

There are 14 residues in the CDR3. Germline V gives CDR1 SGHTA, CDR2 FQGNSA. Trimming cost V 3 bases and J 2 bases, with 10 bases left between them. Unsorted cryopreserved PBMC were sequenced, averaging about 100,000 T cells per clinical donor. Sequenced by immunoSEQ multiplex PCR; TCRdb stores in-frame clones only, minus some. The sample comprises about 34,000 clones, approximately 89% of which are singletons, and 2.2% rests with the top ten. The rearrangement links TRBV7-2 to TRBJ1-2, with unresolved D. The source is a donor aged 10 to 29 with latent tuberculosis or without tuberculosis infection. Source material: PBMCs. The CDR3 loop is CASSLTTSNYGYTF. CDR3 bases: TGTGCCAGCAGCTTGACAACTTCCAACTATGGCTACACCTTC.